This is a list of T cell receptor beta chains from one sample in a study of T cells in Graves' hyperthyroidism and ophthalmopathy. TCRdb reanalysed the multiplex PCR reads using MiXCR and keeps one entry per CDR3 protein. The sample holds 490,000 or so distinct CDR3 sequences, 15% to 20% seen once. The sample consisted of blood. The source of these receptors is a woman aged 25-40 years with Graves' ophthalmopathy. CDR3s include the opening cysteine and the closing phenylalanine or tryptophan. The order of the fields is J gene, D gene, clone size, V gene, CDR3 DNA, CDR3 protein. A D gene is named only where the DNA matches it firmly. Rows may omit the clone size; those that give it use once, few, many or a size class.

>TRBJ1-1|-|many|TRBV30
TGTGCCTGGAGTGTCAGCCTGAACACTGAAGCTTTCTTT
CAWSVSLNTEAFF
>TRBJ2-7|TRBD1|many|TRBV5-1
TGCGCCAGCAGCTTTGAGGACAGGGTTGGAGAGCAGTACTTC
CASSFEDRVGEQYF
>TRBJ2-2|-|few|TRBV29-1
TGCAGCGTCGCTGCCGGGAGCGGGGAGCTGTTTTTT
CSVAAGSGELFF
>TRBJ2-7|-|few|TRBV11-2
TGTGCCAGCACCTTTTCATCACGGGGGACCTACGAGCAGTACTTC
CASTFSSRGTYEQYF
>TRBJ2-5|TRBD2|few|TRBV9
TGTGCCAGCAGCGTGCGAAGCGGGAGGGAAGAGACCCAGTACTTC
CASSVRSGREETQYF
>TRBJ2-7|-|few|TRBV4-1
TGCGCCAGCAGCCGATCCCGGGACCCCAGCTCCTACGAGCAGTACTTC
CASSRSRDPSSYEQYF
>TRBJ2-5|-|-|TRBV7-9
TGTGCCAGCAGACCGAGGGGGTTTGAAGAGACCCAGTACTTC
CASRPRGFEETQYF
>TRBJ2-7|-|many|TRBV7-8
TGTGCCAGCAGCTTAATCCCCCCCGACAGCTCCTACGAGCAGTACTTC
CASSLIPPDSSYEQYF
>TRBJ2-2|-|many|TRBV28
TGTGCCAGCAGTTTAGAACTAGCGAACACCGGGGAGCTGTTTTTT
CASSLELANTGELFF
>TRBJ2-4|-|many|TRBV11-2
TGTGCCAGCAGCTCGGGACCCTTACTTCAGTACTTC
CASSSGPLLQYF
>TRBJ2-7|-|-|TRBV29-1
TGCAGCGCCGCTAGCGCGATGATCTACGAGCAGTACTTC
CSAASAMIYEQYF
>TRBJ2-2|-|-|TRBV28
TGTGCCAGCTTAGAGCTCCCCGGGGAGCTGTTTTTT
CASLELPGELFF
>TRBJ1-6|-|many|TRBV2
TGTGCCAGCAGTGAGGACAGAAATTCACCCCTCCACTTT
CASSEDRNSPLHF
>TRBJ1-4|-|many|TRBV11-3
TGTGCCAGCAGCATCGGGGGAGCAACTAATGAAAAACTGTTTTTT
CASSIGGATNEKLFF
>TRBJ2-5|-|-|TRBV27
TGTGCCAGCAGGAGAGGGTTACAAGAGACCCAGTACTTC
CASRRGLQETQYF
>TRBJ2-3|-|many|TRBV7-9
TGTGCCAGCAGCTTTTTGGCCGGGGATACGCAGTATTTT
CASSFLAGDTQYF
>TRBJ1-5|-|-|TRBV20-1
TGCAGTGCTAGTAAGAGGGGCCAGCCCCAGCATTTT
CSASKRGQPQHF
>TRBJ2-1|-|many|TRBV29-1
TGCAGCGTAGCCGGCCTAGAGGCCTACAATGAGCAGTTCTTC
CSVAGLEAYNEQFF
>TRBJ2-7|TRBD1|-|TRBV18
TGTGCCAGCTCACCACGGACAGGGGCCTCCTACGAGCAGTACTTC
CASSPRTGASYEQYF
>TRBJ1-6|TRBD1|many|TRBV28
TGTGCCAGCAGTTCCCCGACAGGGTTACATAATTCACCCCTCCACTTT
CASSSPTGLHNSPLHF
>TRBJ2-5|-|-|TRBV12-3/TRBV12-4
TGTGCCAGCAGTTTTGGCCTAGGGGGGCAAGAGACCCAGTACTTC
CASSFGLGGQETQYF
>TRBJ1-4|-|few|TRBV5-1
TGCGCCAGCAGCTTGGTTTCAAGGGCATATGAAAAACTGTTTTTT
CASSLVSRAYEKLFF
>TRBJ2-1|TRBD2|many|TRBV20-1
TGCAGTGCTAGAGATTCTAGCGGGAATTACAATGAGCAGTTCTTC
CSARDSSGNYNEQFF
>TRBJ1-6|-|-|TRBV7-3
TGTGCCAGCAGCTTAACGCAGGAACCACCCCTCCACTTT
CASSLTQEPPLHF
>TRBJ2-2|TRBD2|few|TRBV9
TGTGCCAGCAGCGTAGGGGCTAGCGGAAACACCGGGGAGCTGTTTTTT
CASSVGASGNTGELFF
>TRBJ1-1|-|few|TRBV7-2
TGTGCCAGCAGCTTAGTTGTCTCGTCGGAAGCCAACACTGAAGCTTTCTTT
CASSLVVSSEANTEAFF
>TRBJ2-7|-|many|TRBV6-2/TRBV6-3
TGTGCCAGCAGTTACTCCCCGTTAGGGGGAACCTACGAGCAGTACTTC
CASSYSPLGGTYEQYF
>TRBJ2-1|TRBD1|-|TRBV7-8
TGTGCCAGCAGCTACAGACAGGGGGGGAATGAGCAGTTCTTC
CASSYRQGGNEQFF
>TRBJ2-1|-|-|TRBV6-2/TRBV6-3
TGTGCCAGCAGTGTGACTAGTGTCAATGAGCAGTTCTTC
CASSVTSVNEQFF
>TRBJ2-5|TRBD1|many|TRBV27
TGTGCCAGCAGTTTTAGGGACAGGGGGCCGGGGGAGACCCAGTACTTC
CASSFRDRGPGETQYF
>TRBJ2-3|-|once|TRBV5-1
TGTGCCAGCAGCGTAGAGAGCACAGATACGCAGTATTTT
CASSVESTDTQYF
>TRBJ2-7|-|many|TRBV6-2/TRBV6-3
TGTGCCAGCAGTTACGGGAGGACCGGCGAGCAGTACTTC
CASSYGRTGEQYF
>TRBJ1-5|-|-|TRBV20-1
TGCAGTGCTAGAGCCCTCGGCAGGGATACTCAGCCCCAGCATTTT
CSARALGRDTQPQHF
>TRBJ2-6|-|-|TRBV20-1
TGCAGTGCCAGAGTAGGGATCCCTGGGGCCAACGTCCTGACTTTC
CSARVGIPGANVLTF
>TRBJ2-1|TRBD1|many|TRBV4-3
TGCGCCAGCAGCCAAGATGGGACAGGGGTGAATGAGCAGTTCTTC
CASSQDGTGVNEQFF
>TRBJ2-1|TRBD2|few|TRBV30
TGTGCCTGGGTTCGCGCGGGAGGGGGGAATGAGCAGTTCTTC
CAWVRAGGGNEQFF
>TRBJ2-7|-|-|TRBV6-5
TGTGCCAGCAGTTACTCTCCGGACGGAGCCTACGAGCAGTACTTC
CASSYSPDGAYEQYF
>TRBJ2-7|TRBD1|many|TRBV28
TGTGCCAGCAGTTCATACACTGGGACAGGGGGTGAGCAGTACTTC
CASSSYTGTGGEQYF
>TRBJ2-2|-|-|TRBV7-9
TGTGCCAGCAGCGAGACCACCGGGGAGCTGTTTTTT
CASSETTGELFF
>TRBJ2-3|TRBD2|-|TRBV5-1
TGCGCCAGCAGCGTGGCTAGCGGGAGTGATACGCAGTATTTT
CASSVASGSDTQYF
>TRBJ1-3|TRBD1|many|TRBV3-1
TGTGCCAGCAGCCTACAACAGGGGCGAAACACCATATATTTT
CASSLQQGRNTIYF